The clone carrying this T cell receptor beta chain was counted once. This sample was included in a study of ipilimumab plus nivolumab after autologous stem cell transplantation. About the research overall: Typical patient got 5 ipilimumab doses and under 10 nivolumab doses (median). The DLBCL group included primary refractory and relapsed cases.

The CDR3 is 16 residues long. Germline V gene lookup returns CDR1 LNHDA and CDR2 SQIVND (reference sequence). The trim removed 1 base at V and 3 bases at J, leaving 3 bases unmatched. Ipilimumab, 1 mg/kg, started 14 to 28 days after autologous transplant. Patients got 3 mg/kg IV nivolumab weeks 1, 4, 7, 10, then biweekly through week 26. Using immunoSEQ multiplex PCR, the repertoire was profiled, and TCRdb retains in-frame clones only, with some absent. Of about 17,000 clones in the sample, 80% were seen once. The sample in question was PBMCs, obtained in a trial of ipilimumab plus nivolumab as post-transplant consolidation. The origin of this receptor is a male donor with diffuse large B-cell lymphoma. V gene TRBV19 combines with J gene TRBJ2-1; 10 bases are a match to TRBD1. In DNA, the CDR3 is TGTGCCAGTAGTATAGGGGGGGACAGGGGCTACAATGAGCAGTTCTTC. It is translated as CASSIGGDRGYNEQFF.